This T cell receptor (beta chain) was sequenced in a study of T-cell memory formation after mild COVID-19. Whole-study context: TCR clusters mostly belonged to single donors. Broader study findings: The study found contracting CD4+ clones mainly in CM and EM and contracting CD8+ clones in EMRA.

Remarks on this clonotype: The antigen remains undetermined.

TCRdb reprocessed the 5' RACE reads via MiXCR and lists one record per CDR3 protein. The sample contains about 560,000 distinct CDR3 sequences, 17% of which appear only once. The germline gives CDR1 KGHDR, CDR2 SFDVKD. V was pared by 3 bases and J by 1 base, with 4 bases of the junction left unmatched. The CDR3 runs to 15 residues. The chain uses TRBV24-1 and TRBJ1-1, with TRBD1 matching 7 bases. Sequencing used PBMCs or a T cell subset sorted from them (not recorded which). This receptor was taken from an adult woman who had mild COVID-19 (a few samples of this study predate the infection). Cell type and time point are not known. The CDR3 DNA is TGTGCCACCAGTGATGCTCAGGGGGGGAACACTGAAGCTTTCTTT. It codes for CATSDAQGGNTEAFF.